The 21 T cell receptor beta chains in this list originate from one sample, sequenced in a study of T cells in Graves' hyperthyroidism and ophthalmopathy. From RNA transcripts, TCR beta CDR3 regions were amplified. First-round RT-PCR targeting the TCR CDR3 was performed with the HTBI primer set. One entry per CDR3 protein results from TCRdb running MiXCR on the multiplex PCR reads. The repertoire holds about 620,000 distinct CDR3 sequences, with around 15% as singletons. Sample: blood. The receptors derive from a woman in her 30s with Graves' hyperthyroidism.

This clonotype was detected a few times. CDR3 DNA sequence: TGTGCCACCAGCGTCCGCGGACAGGGGTTTTCTGGAAACACCATATATTTT. Translating gives CATSVRGQGFSGNTIYF. The V gene is TRBV15, the J gene TRBJ1-3; 9 nucleotides match TRBD1. This CDR3 contains 17 residues. V was pared by 5 bases and J by 1 base, with 9 bases of the junction left unmatched. Germline V gives CDR1 LNHNV, CDR2 YYDKDF (reference sequence).

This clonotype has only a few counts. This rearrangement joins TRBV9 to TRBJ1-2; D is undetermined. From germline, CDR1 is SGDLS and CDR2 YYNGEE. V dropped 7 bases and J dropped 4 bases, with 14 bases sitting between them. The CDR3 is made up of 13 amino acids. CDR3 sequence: CASASYPSYGYTF. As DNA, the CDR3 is TGTGCCAGCGCTTCGTACCCAAGCTATGGCTACACCTTC. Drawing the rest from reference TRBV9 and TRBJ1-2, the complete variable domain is DSGVTQTPKHLITATGQRVTLRCSPRSGDLSVYWYQQSLDQGLQFLIQYYNGEERAKGNILERFSAQQFPDLHSELNLSSLELGDSALYFCASASYPSYGYTFGSGTRLTVV.

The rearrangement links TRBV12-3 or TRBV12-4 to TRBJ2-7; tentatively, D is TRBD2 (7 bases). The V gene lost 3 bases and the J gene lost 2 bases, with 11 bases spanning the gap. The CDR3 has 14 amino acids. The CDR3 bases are TGTGCCAGCAGTTTTGGGGGGGCCCCCTACGAGCAGTACTTC. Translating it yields CASSFGGAPYEQYF.

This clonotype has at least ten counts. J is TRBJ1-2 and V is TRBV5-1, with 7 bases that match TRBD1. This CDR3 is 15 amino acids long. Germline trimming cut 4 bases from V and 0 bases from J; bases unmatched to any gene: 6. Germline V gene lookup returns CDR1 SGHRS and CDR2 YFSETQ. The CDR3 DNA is TGCGCCAGCAGCGGACAGGACACAACTAACTATGGCTACACCTTC. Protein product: CASSGQDTTNYGYTF.

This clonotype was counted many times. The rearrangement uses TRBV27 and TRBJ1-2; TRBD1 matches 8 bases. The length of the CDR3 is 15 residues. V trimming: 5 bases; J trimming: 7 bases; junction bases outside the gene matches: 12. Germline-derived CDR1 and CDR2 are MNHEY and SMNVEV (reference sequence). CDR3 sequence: CASSHPRTGPTGYTF. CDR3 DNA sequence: TGTGCCAGCAGTCACCCAAGGACAGGGCCTACTGGCTACACCTTC.

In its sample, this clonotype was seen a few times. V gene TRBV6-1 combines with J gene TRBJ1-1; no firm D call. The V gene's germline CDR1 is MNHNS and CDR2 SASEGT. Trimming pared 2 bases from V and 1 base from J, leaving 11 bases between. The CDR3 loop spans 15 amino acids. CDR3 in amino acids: CASSEMRVRNTEAFF. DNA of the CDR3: TGTGCCAGCAGTGAAATGAGGGTTCGGAACACTGAAGCTTTCTTT.

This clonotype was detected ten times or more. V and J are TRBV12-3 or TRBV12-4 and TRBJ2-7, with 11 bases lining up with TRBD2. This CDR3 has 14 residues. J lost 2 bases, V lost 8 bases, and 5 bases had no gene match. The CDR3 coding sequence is TGTGCCAGCGGCGGACTAGCGGGTCCCTACGAGCAGTACTTC. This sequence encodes CASGGLAGPYEQYF.

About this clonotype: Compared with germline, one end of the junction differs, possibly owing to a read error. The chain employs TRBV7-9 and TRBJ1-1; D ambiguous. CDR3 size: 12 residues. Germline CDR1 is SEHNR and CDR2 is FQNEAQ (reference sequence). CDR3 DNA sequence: TGTGCCAGCAGCCCGTTGGGAACTGAAGCTTCCTTT. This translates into CASSPLGTEASF. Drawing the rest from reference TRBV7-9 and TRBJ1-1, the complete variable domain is DTGVSQNPRHKITKRGQNVTFRCDPISEHNRLYWYRQTLGQGPEFLTYFQNEAQLEKSRLLSDRFSAERPKGSFSTLEIQRTEQGDSAMYLCASSPLGTEASFGQGTRLTVV.

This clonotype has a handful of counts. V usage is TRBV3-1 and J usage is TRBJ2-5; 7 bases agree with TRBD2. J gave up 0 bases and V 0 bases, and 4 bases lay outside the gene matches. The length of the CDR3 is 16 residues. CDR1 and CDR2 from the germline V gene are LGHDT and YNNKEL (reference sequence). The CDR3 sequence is CASSQDRGGHQETQYF. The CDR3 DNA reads TGTGCCAGCAGCCAAGATCGGGGAGGGCACCAAGAGACCCAGTACTTC.

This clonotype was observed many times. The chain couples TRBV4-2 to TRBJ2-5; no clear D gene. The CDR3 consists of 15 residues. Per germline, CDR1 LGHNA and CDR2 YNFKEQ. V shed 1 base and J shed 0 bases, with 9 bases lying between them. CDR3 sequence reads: CASSQGTDYQETQYF. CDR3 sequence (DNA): TGTGCCAGCAGCCAAGGAACCGACTACCAAGAGACCCAGTACTTC.

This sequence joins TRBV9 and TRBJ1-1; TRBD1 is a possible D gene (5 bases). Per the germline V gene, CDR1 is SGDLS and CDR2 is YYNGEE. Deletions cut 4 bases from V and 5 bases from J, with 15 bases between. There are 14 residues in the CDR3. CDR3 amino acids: CASSTGPTPTEAFF. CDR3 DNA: TGTGCCAGCAGCACGGGACCGACTCCTACTGAAGCTTTCTTT.

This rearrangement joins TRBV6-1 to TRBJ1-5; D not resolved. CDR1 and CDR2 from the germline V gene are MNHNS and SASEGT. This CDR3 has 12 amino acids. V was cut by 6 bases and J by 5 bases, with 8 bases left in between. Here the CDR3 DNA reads TGTGCCAGCAGCCCGTCCTATCAGCCCCAGCATTTT. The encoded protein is CASSPSYQPQHF.

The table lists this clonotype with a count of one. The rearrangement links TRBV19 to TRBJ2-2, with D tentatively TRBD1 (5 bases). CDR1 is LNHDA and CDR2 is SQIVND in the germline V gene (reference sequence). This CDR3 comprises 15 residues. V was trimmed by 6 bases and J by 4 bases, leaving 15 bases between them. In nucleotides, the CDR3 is TGTGCCAGTAGGGATAGCAGGGAAGGCACCGGGGAGCTGTTTTTT. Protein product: CASRDSREGTGELFF. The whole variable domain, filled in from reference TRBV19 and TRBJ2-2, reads DGGITQSPKYLFRKEGQNVTLSCEQNLNHDAMYWYRQDPGQGLRLIYYSQIVNDFQKGDIAEGYSVSREKKESFPLTVTSAQKNPTAFYLCASRDSREGTGELFFGEGSRLTVL.

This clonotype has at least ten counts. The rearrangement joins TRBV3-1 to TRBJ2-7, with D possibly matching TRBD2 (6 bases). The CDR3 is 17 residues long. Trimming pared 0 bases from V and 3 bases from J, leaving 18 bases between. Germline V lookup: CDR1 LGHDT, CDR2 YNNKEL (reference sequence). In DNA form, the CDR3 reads TGTGCCAGCAGCCAAGAGAGCCCCACCGGGAGATACTACGAGCAGTACTTC. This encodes CASSQESPTGRYYEQYF.

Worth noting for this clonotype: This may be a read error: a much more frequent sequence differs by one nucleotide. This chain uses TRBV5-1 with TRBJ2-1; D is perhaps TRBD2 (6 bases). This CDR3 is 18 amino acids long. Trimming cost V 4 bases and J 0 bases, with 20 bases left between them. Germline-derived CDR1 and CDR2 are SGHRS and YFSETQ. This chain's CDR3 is CASSRRAVAVSSYNEQFF. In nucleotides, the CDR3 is TGCGCCAGCAGCAGGAGGGCGGTAGCGGTAAGCTCCTACAATGAGCAGTTCTTC.

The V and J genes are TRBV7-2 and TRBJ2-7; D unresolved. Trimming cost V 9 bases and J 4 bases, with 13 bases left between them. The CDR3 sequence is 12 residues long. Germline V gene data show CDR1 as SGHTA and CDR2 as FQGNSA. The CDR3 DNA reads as TGTGCCAGGAGCCGTTTACGTTACGAGCAGTACTTC. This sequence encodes CARSRLRYEQYF.

The CDR3 DNA follows: TGTGCCAGCAGCCGAGAGGGGGCGCACACCGGGGAGCTGTTTTTT. Its translation: CASSREGAHTGELFF. The genes are TRBV7-2 and TRBJ2-2; 7 nucleotides match TRBD1. V gave up 5 bases and J gave up 3 bases; unmatched junction bases: 6. The length of the CDR3 is 15 residues. CDR1 and CDR2 (germline): SGHTA, FQGNSA.

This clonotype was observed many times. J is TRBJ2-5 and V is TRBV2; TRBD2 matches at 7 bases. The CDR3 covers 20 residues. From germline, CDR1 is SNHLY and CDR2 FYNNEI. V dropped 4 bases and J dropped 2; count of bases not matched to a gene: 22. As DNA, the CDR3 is TGTGCCAGCAGTGCCGGTGTTGTATCAGGAATAGCGGGCCTACAAGAGACCCAGTACTTC. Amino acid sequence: CASSAGVVSGIAGLQETQYF. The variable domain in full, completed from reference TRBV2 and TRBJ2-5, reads EPEVTQTPSHQVTQMGQEVILRCVPISNHLYFYWYRQILGQKVEFLVSFYNNEISEKSEIFDDQFSVERPDGSNFTLKIRSTKLEDSAMYFCASSAGVVSGIAGLQETQYFGPGTRLLVL.

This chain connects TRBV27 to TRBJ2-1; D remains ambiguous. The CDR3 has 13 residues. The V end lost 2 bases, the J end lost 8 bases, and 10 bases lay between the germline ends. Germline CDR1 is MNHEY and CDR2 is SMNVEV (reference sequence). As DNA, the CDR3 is TGTGCCAGCAGTTTACGGACGACATATGAGCAGTTCTTC. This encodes CASSLRTTYEQFF.

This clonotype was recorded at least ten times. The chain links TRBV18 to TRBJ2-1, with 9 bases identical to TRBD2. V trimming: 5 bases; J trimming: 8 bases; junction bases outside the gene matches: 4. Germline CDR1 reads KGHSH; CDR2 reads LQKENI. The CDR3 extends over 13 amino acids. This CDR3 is CASSGLASDEQFF. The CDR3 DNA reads TGTGCCAGCTCAGGACTAGCGTCGGATGAGCAGTTCTTC.

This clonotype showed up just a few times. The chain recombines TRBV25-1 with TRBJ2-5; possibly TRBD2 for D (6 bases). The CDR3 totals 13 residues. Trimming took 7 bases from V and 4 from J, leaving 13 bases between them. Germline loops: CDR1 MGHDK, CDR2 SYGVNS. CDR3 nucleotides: TGTGCCAGCATGGAGGGGCTGGGAGAGACCCAGTACTTC. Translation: CASMEGLGETQYF.